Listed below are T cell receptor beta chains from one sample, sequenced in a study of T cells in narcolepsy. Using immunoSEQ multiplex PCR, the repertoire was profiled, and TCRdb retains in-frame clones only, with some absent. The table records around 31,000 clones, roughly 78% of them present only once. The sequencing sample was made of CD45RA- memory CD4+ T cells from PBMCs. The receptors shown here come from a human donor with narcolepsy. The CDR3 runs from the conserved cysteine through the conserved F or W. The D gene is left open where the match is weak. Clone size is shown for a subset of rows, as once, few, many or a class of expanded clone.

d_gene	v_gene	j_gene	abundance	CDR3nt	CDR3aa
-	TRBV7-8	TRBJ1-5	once	TGTGCCAGCTCTCGTAGCGGCAATCAGCCCCAGCATTTT	CASSRSGNQPQHF
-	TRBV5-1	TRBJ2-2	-	TGCGCCAGCAGCTTGTTGGGGAGCGGGGAGCTGTTTTTT	CASSLLGSGELFF
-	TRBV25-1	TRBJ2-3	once	TGTGCCAGCAGTGACCCTCGACCCGCAGATACGCAGTATTTT	CASSDPRPADTQYF
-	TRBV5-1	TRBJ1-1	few	TGCGCCAGCAGCTTGGTCCCCAGGAACACTGAAGCTTTCTTT	CASSLVPRNTEAFF
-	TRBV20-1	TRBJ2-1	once	TGCAGTGCTAGTAACAACAATGAGCAGTTCTTC	CSASNNNEQFF
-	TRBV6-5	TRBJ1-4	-	TGTGCCGCGCGACGAGCAGCTAATGAAAAACTGTTTTTT	CAARRAANEKLFF
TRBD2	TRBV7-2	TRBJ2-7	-	TGTGCCAGCAGTGTAAGGTGGGGGGGAAAGCAGTACTTC	CASSVRWGGKQYF
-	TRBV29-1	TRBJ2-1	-	TGCAGCGTTGAAGTAGGGACATCCTCCTACAATGAGCAGTTCTTC	CSVEVGTSSYNEQFF
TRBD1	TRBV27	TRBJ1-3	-	TGTGCCAGCAGTCGGGACAGGGGGGATTCGGTCGGAAACACCATATATTTT	CASSRDRGDSVGNTIYF
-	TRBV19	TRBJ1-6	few	TGTGCCAGTAAGGAAACACAATCTTCGGGTTCACCCCTCCACTTT	CASKETQSSGSPLHF
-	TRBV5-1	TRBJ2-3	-	TGCGCCAGCAGCTTGAAAGATACGCAGTATTTT	CASSLKDTQYF
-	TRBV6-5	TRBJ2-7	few	TGTGCCAGCAGTTACTCTCTGGCGGATCTGTACGAGCAGTACTTC	CASSYSLADLYEQYF
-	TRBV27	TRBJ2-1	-	TGTGCCAGCAGTTTATTTTTGGGGGTTGAGCAGTTCTTC	CASSLFLGVEQFF
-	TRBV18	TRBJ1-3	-	TGTGCCAGCTCAAGTTCGGCGGGGGCTGGAAACACCATATATTTT	CASSSSAGAGNTIYF
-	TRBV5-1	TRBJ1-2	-	TGCGCCAGCAGCTTGGCCGGAAACTATGGCTACACCTTC	CASSLAGNYGYTF
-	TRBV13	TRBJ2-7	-	TGTGCCAGCAGCTACGGGGGGCCAGGTTACGAGCAGTACTTC	CASSYGGPGYEQYF
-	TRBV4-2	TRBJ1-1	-	TGTGCCAGCAGCCTAGGGGGGGTAGTGTACACTGAAGCTTTCTTT	CASSLGGVVYTEAFF
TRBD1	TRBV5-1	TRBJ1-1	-	TGCGCCAGCAGCTATAGGACAGGGATGAACACTGAAGCTTTCTTT	CASSYRTGMNTEAFF
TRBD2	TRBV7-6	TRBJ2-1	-	TGTGCCAGCAGCTTAGCGCGCCTAGCGGGAGTCAATGAGCAGTTCTTC	CASSLARLAGVNEQFF
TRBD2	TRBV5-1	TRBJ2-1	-	TGCGCCAGCAGCTCAATAGCGGGAGCTGGATCCTACAATGAGCAGTTCTTC	CASSSIAGAGSYNEQFF
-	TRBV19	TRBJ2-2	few	TGTGCCACCTCACCTAAAGCAAACACCGGGGAGCTGTTTTTT	CATSPKANTGELFF
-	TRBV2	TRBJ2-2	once	TGTGCCAGCAGTGACTCTACGGGGGCCGGGGAGCTGCTTTTT	CASSDSTGAGELLF
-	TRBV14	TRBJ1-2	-	TGTGCCAGCAGCCCCAAAGCTTACACAGGCTACACCTTC	CASSPKAYTGYTF
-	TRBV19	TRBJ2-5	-	TGTGCCAGTAGTCCTGGACGGGCATCCGAAGAGACCCAGTACTTC	CASSPGRASEETQYF
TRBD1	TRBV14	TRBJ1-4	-	TGTGCCAGCAGCCAAGGGACAGGGACGCCTGAAAAACTGTTTTTT	CASSQGTGTPEKLFF
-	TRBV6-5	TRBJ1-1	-	TGTGCCAGCAGAGCCCGTAATTACCCTGAAGCTTTCTTT	CASRARNYPEAFF
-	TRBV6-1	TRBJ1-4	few	TGTGCCAGCAGTGACAGGAGGGGTGAAAAACTGTTTTTT	CASSDRRGEKLFF
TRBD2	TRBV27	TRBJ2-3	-	TGTGCCAGCAGTTTTCAACTAGCGGGAGCGGGAGATACGCAGTATTTT	CASSFQLAGAGDTQYF
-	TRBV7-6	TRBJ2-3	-	TGTGCCAGCAGCTTGAGGGGGGCAGCTAGCACAGATACGCAGTATTTT	CASSLRGAASTDTQYF
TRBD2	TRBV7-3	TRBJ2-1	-	TGTGCCAGCAGCTTATTTGGACTAGCGGGAGGTGATGAGCAGTTCTTC	CASSLFGLAGGDEQFF
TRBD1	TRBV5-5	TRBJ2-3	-	TGTGCCAGCAGAAAGGACAGGGGGTGGTCAGATACGCAGTATTTT	CASRKDRGWSDTQYF
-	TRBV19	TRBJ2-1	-	TGTGCCAGTAGTATAGATCGGTGGCGTGAAGAGCAGTTCTTC	CASSIDRWREEQFF
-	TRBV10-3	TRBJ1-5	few	TGTGCCATCAGTGAGTCGAAGGGGCCCCGCGGGGGGCCCCAGCATTTT	CAISESKGPRGGPQHF
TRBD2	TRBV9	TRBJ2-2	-	TGTGCCAGCAGCGTAGGAGGGGGGACTAGCGGGAAAGGAGGGGAGCTGTTTTTT	CASSVGGGTSGKGGELFF
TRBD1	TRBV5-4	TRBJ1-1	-	TGTGCCAGCAAAAGGGGGCAGAACACTGAAGCTTTCTTT	CASKRGQNTEAFF
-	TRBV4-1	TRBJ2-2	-	TGCGCCAGCAGCCCCAGGAGGACGGACGAGCTGTTTTTT	CASSPRRTDELFF
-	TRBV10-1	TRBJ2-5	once	TGCGCCAGCAGTGAGTCGGGGATGGCGCGAGAGACCCAGTACTTC	CASSESGMARETQYF